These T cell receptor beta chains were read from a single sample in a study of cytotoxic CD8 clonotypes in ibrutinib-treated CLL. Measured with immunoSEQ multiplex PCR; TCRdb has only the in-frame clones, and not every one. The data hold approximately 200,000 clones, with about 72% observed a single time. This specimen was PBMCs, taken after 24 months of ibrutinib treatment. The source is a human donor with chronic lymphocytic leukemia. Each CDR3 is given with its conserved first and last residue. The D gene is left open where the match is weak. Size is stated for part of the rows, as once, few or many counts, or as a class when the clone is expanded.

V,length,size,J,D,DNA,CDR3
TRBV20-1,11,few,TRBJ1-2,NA,TGCAGTGCCCATGATAACTATGGCTACACCTTC,CSAHDNYGYTF
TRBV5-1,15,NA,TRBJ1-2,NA,TGCGCCAGCAGCTTAGTGGCCAGGGGACTAGACGGCTACACCTTC,CASSLVARGLDGYTF
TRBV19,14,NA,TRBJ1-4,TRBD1,TGTGCCAGTAGTATAACAGGGGATCGGGAAAAACTGTTTTTT,CASSITGDREKLFF
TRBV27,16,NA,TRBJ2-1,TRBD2,TGTGCCAGCAGTTTATTGGTCCTAGCGGGAAAAACTGAGCAGTTCTTC,CASSLLVLAGKTEQFF
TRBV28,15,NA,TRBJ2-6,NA,TGTGCCAGCAGCCGGGGAAGTGGTGGGGCCAACGTCCTGACTTTC,CASSRGSGGANVLTF
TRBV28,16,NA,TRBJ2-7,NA,TGTGCCAGCAGTTTATCAGTGAGGCGGAGCTCCTACGAGCAGTACTTC,CASSLSVRRSSYEQYF
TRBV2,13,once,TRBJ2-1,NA,TGTGCCAGCAGGGGCCAGCCGTACAATGAGCAGTTCTTC,CASRGQPYNEQFF
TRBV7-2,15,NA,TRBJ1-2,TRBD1,TGTGCCAGCAGCTTTTCTGCCGGGACAGGGTATGGCTACACCTTC,CASSFSAGTGYGYTF
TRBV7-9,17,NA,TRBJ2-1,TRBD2,TGTGCCAGCAGCTTAGCGAGCAGGCTAGCGGGAGGGCCTTTCCAGTTCTTC,CASSLASRLAGGPFQFF
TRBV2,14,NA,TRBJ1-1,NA,TGTGCCAGCAGTGATGTTTCGGTGAACACTGAAGCTTTCTTT,CASSDVSVNTEAFF
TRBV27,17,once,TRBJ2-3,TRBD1,TGTGCCAGCAGTTTTTATTTTGGGACAGGGTTCGCAGATACGCAGTATTTT,CASSFYFGTGFADTQYF
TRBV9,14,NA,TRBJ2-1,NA,TGTGCCAGCAGTCGCGCCGGGTCCTACAATGAGCAGTTCTTC,CASSRAGSYNEQFF
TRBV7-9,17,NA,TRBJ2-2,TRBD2,TGTGCCAGCAGGGACCTAGCGGGAGAGACTAACACCGGGGAGCTGTTTTTT,CASRDLAGETNTGELFF
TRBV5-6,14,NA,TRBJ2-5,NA,TGTGCCAGCAGCTTGGAGTTAGGACAAGAGACCCAGTACTTC,CASSLELGQETQYF
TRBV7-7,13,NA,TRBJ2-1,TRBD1,TGTGCCAGCAGCTTGACAGGGGAGAATGAGCAGTTCTTC,CASSLTGENEQFF
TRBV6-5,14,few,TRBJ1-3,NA,TGTGCCAGCAGCTATATTAGCTCTGGAAACACCATATATTTT,CASSYISSGNTIYF
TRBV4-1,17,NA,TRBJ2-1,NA,TGCGCCAGCAGCCAAGATTGGAGAGAGACTAGATACAATGAGCAGTTCTTC,CASSQDWRETRYNEQFF
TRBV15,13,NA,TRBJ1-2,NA,TGTGCCACCAGCTCCGACAGCTACTATGGCTACACCTTC,CATSSDSYYGYTF
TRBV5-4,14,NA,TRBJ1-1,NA,TGTGCCAGCAGCTTGGCGATCCCGAACACTGAGGCTTTCTTT,CASSLAIPNTEAFF
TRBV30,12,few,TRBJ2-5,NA,TGTGCCTGGAGTGCGGAGACAGAGACCCAGTACTTC,CAWSAETETQYF
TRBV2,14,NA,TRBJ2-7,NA,TGTGCCAGCAGTCTGGGAGGCCACCTTTACGAGCAGTACTTC,CASSLGGHLYEQYF
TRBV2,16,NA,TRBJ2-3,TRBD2,TGTGCCAGCAGTTCGGGACTAGCGGGAGGGACAGATACGCAGTATTTT,CASSSGLAGGTDTQYF
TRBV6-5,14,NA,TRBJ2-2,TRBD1,TGTGCCAGCAGCCGTAGAGACAGGGGTGGGGAGCTGTTTTTT,CASSRRDRGGELFF
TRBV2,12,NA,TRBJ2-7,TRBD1,TGTGCCGGCCGGGACAGGGTTTACGAGCAGTACTTC,CAGRDRVYEQYF
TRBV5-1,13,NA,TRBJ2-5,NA,TGCGCCAGCAGCTTTGGGATCCAAGAGACCCAGTACTTC,CASSFGIQETQYF
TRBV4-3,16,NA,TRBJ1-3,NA,TGCGCCAGCAGCCAAGACAAAGGAGGCGCTGGAAACACCATATATTTT,CASSQDKGGAGNTIYF
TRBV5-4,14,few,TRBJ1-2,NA,TGTGCCAGCAGCGCTCAGGGTACGAACTATGGCTACACCTTC,CASSAQGTNYGYTF
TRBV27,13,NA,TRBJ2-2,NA,TGTGCCAGCAGTTCCACGGACTCGAGGGAGCTGTTTTTT,CASSSTDSRELFF
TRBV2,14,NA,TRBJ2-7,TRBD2,TGTGCCAGCAGCACCGGGACTAAGGTGTACGAGCAGTACTTC,CASSTGTKVYEQYF
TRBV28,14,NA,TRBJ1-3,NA,TGTGCCACAGTAAGGAGTGACTCTGGAAACACCATATATTTT,CATVRSDSGNTIYF
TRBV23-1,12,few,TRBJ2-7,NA,TGCGCCAGCAGTCACCGGCTCCACGAGCAGTACTTC,CASSHRLHEQYF
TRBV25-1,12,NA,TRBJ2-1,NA,TGTGCCAGCAGTGCCCTTTCCCATGAGCAGTTCTTC,CASSALSHEQFF
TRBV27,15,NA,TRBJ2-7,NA,TGTGCCAGCAGTTTTTATTTAGGGGAAACCTACGAGCAGTACTTC,CASSFYLGETYEQYF
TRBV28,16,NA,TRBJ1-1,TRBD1,TGTGCCAGCAGCCGGGACAGGGCTTTTGTGGGCACTGAAGCTTTCTTT,CASSRDRAFVGTEAFF
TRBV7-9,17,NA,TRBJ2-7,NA,TGTGCCAGCAGCGTCCGTAACGGCGACGGGAGTCCGGGCGAGCAGTACTTC,CASSVRNGDGSPGEQYF
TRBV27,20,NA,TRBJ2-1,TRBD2,TGTGCCAGCAGTAATTTGTCCGGGACTAGCGGAATTAGCTCCTACAATGAGCAGTTCTTC,CASSNLSGTSGISSYNEQFF